This T cell receptor (beta chain) is from a study of blood T cell repertoires in COVID-19. At the level of the study: The United States, Italy and Spain supplied acute and convalescent COVID-19 samples. In each case, the material was cDNA or gDNA derived from T cells, B-cell-depleted T cells, or PBMCs.

As originally analysed: Amplification of reference gene primers provided the estimated nucleated cell counts. The assay was immunoSEQ multiplex PCR, and TCRdb's table has in-frame clones only and misses some. V and J calls and clone size come straight from that table; D and trimming were deduced from the DNA. This sample has about 65,000 clones, with roughly 90% found just once. Trimming shortened V by 7 bases and J by 1 base, and 10 bases separated the two germline ends. CDR3 length: 14 amino acids. Germline V gene sequence: CDR1 MNHEY, CDR2 SMNVEV (reference sequence). The sample taken for sequencing was peripheral blood. The rearrangement links TRBV27 to TRBJ2-2; D may be TRBD2 (6 bases). The sequence was collected from a man aged 55 to 70 with acute or convalescent COVID-19. The CDR3 DNA sequence: TGTGCCAGCAAGGGACTCCTGAACACCGGGGAGCTGTTTTTT. The encoded protein is CASKGLLNTGELFF.